The TCR beta chain under discussion was sequenced for a study of tumor-infiltrating lymphocytes in primary liver carcinoma. Germline trimming cut 1 base from V and 0 bases from J; bases unmatched to any gene: 12. The CDR3 runs 18 residues. The researchers produced TCR beta cDNA from around 0.5 ug total RNA with a constant-region primer. Investigators got TCR beta libraries out of three nested multiplex PCR rounds, done with slightly modified ARM-PCR. Both of the initial two PCR rounds ran for around 9 cycles and employed TRBV1-TRBV30 forward primers alongside a C-beta reverse primer. TCRdb passed the multiplex PCR reads through MiXCR, listing each CDR3 protein once. The table lists about 130,000 distinct CDR3 sequences, 64% of them singletons, with roughly 8% in the top ten. This clonotype was seen at least ten times. The tissue used was unsorted bulk material of 20-30 mg. RNA and DNA were co-extracted from it with the AllPrep DNA/RNA mini kit.

This receptor was taken from an older woman with primary liver carcinoma and hepatitis B virus infection. The source material was liver tumor tissue from sampling region 3. Regarding subset: tumor region T3, left-lateral pole. The J gene is TRBJ2-7, the V gene TRBV12-3 or TRBV12-4, with 7 bases aligning to TRBD2. As DNA, the CDR3 is TGTGCCAGCAGTTTAGGAGACAGACTAGCAGTCAGCTCCTACGAGCAGTACTTC. Translated, it gives CASSLGDRLAVSSYEQYF.